This TCR beta chain was found in a study of molecular identifiers for immune sequencing clone quantification (dated by TCRdb to the late 2010s). Background for the entire study: For a replicate experiment, the RNA from either 20,000 or 100,000 naive CD8 T cells was divided into five aliquots, and four of those aliquots went on to sequencing. The study was a methods study using CD8 T cells to benchmark molecular-identifier clustering-based TCR repertoire sequencing (MIDCIRS) and TCR RNA copy counting. Paper-wide results and their limitations: Modeling estimated about three recovered TCR RNA copies per cell, compared with approximately 10 by digital PCR, which implies about 30% capture efficiency. In CMV-specific effector cells, over 97% of molecules were held by clones above 20 RNA copies, whereas under 1% of molecules were held by such clones in naive cells. The naive libraries included spiked-in Jurkat TCR RNA (roughly 9 copies' worth), and this RNA is not part of the donor repertoire. A single cell's worth of spiked-in Jurkat TCR RNA was reported detectable even among one million naive CD8 T cells. When barcode sub-clustering was left out, chimeric consensus sequences inflated TCR diversity, with chimeras reaching as high as 47%. The sizes of highly expanded clones could end up underestimated when identical TCR molecules share a barcode.

Libraries of naive CD8 T cells were built from around 20,000 to 1,000,000 sorted cells, with 10%, 30% or 50% of the purified RNA used. Naive CD8 T cells, defined as CD8+CD4-CCR7+CD45RA+, were FACS-sorted into RLT Plus buffer on a BD FACSAria II. Detection sensitivity was tested by spiking Jurkat RNA equal to roughly nine TCR copies' worth into samples containing roughly 19,000-1,000,000 naive CD8 T cells. Enrichment of CD8 T cells was performed with RosetteSep CD8+ T Cell Enrichment Cocktail and Ficoll-Paque, after which ACK red cell lysis was carried out. Library preparation used PCR. Sequencing was performed on a NextSeq 500. Bulk TCR libraries were made following a previously described method, with the TCR primers given in Table S5. Purification of total RNA was performed with the Qiagen AllPrep DNA/RNA kit. Before any analysis, reads coming from multiple sequencing runs of the same library were combined into one pool. The study's own analysis went as follows. Reads were retained only if the reads had an exact TCR constant sequence, and the retained reads were trimmed to 150 nt and grouped according to their 12-nt molecular barcodes. Within each barcode group, reads were sub-clustered at a 15% Levenshtein threshold, and quality-weighted consensus sequences were built per RNA molecule. Non-functional sequences were discarded, and so were lower-count sequences lying one edit away from another sequence. Based on fitting two negative binomial distributions, any barcode sub-cluster with under 20% of the maximum read count was discarded. Clones were called with MiXCR by TCRdb after fastp trimmed the public reads at Q25, and only in-frame beta chains were retained. Each entry merges the rows of one CDR3 protein and shows their most common DNA and genes. The V and J calls here are based on TCRdb, not the publication. The sample has about 510,000 distinct CDR3 sequences on record, about a quarter of them singletons. The top ten clones comprise over 0.6% of the sample.

The CDR3, from cysteine to phenylalanine, totals 14 residues. Kept here is only the CDR3 DNA, which spans 42 bases and is read in frame from base 1. Remarks on this clonotype: Which antigen it targets is not known. The junction shows a germline mismatch at one end, possibly a read error.

The TCR comes from a human donor in good health. Some libraries in this study had Jurkat cell RNA spiked in. This receptor chain uses TRBV5-3 and TRBJ1-2; no D gene is confidently identified. TRBV5-3 counts as an open reading frame of uncertain function. Sample: naive CD8+ T cells from blood, with Jurkat cell RNA spiked in. This specimen's cell subset or site label, per the study, means: FACS-sorted CD8+CD4-CCR7+CD45RA+ naive T cells. DNA sequence: TGTGCCAGCAGCTTGGATGCGTCTAACTATGGCTACACCTTC. This yields the protein CASSLDASNYGYTF.